The subject of this entry is one TCR beta chain. The data derive from a study of shared clonotypes between healthy human individuals. Trimming took off 0 bases at V and 2 bases at J, with 9 bases between the two ends. The CDR3 loop spans 15 amino acids. Germline V gene sequence: CDR1 MNHEY, CDR2 SVGAGI. TCRdb keeps only in-frame clones here, not all; method: immunoSEQ multiplex PCR. Found here are about 870,000 clones, almost 95% of them singletons; the top ten hold 24%. Naive CD8 isolation took CD45RO-negative cells positively selected for CCR7 and excluded terminally differentiated effector memory CD45RA+ cells.

The sequencing input was naive CD8+ T cells sorted from blood. The chain has TRBV6-5 and TRBJ2-3, with D possibly TRBD1 on 5 matching bases. The clonotype comes from a man in his thirties or forties in good health. CDR3 residues: CASSYSGQLTDTQYF. Here the CDR3 DNA reads TGTGCCAGCAGTTACTCGGGGCAGCTCACAGATACGCAGTATTTT.